This T cell receptor beta chain was observed in a study of chemoradiotherapy in HPV16-positive cancers (dated by TCRdb to 2021 to 2024). With respect to the entire study: Candidate HPV-specific T-cell clones and common TCR motifs were defined by functional T-cell assays performed on cells from two HPV16-positive patients. Whether T-cell immunity against the HPV oncoproteins E6 and E7 changes during chemoradiotherapy and whether survival is affected by this immunity were examined in the study. The candidate HPV-specific TCRs and motifs were then tracked in TCR repertoires from around 86 patients with HPV-related cancers. Here is what the overall study found, with its caveats: The functional definition of HPV-specific T cells came from only a couple of HPV16-positive patients, and the survival association was reported for HPV16-positive patients. In HPV16-positive patients, expansion of HPV-responsive T cells during chemoradiotherapy was associated with improved recurrence-free survival. Expansion of candidate HPV-specific clones and E7-related TCR motifs was observed in the tumor microenvironment during treatment, whereas no such expansion was observed for non-HPV-specific T cells.

Repertoires were sampled repeatedly over the course of chemoradiotherapy, so clonal expansion could be followed in the tumor microenvironment. Looking up the germline V gene yields CDR1 SGHRS and CDR2 YFSETQ. V was cut back by 0 bases and J by 1 base, leaving a gap of 8 bases between them. The CDR3 sequence holds 16 residues, the cysteine and phenylalanine included. Just the 48-base CDR3 DNA is kept, in frame starting at base 1. Library creation used the immunoSEQ multiplex PCR assay. TCRdb holds this immuneACCESS table with in-frame rearrangements only. Some clones are missing; in checked studies, unresolved V genes explain under half, and the rest has no known cause. For this sample the table gives about 31,000 clones, of which roughly 80% were detected only once. The ten largest make up roughly 5.5% of the sample. As concerns this clone: There is no known antigen for this receptor. Base-call qualities are not available, and no considerably larger clone is one nucleotide away.

This clonotype originated in a human donor with HPV-associated anogenital cancer. The sequence links TRBV5-1 to TRBJ1-6; no D gene can be assigned with confidence. Sequenced material: blood, taken from a patient who underwent chemoradiotherapy. This receptor has the CDR3 CASSLGTGSYNSPLHF. The nucleotide sequence is TGCGCCAGCAGCTTGGGGACTGGGTCCTATAATTCACCCCTCCACTTT.